This T cell receptor beta chain was observed in a study of blood T cell repertoires in COVID-19. Repertoires were generated with immunoSEQ multiplex PCR, while TCRdb's copy carries only in-frame clones and drops some. The sample has approximately 170,000 clones, approximately 91% seen once; the top ten hold 0.7% to 0.9%. Deletions cut 2 bases from V and 3 bases from J, with 7 bases between. The CDR3 length is 13 residues. The germline V gene has CDR1 MNHEY and CDR2 SVGEGT. The chain links TRBV6-2 or TRBV6-3 to TRBJ1-1; D is ambiguous. The sample was PBMCs or T cells enriched from blood (not recorded which). This sequence was found in a woman under 30 who had recovered from COVID-19. The CDR3 protein is CASSYSLYTEAFF. In DNA, the CDR3 is TGTGCCAGCAGTTACAGCTTATACACTGAAGCTTTCTTT.